What follows are 2 T cell receptor beta chains derived from one specimen sequenced in a study of T cell responses to AZD1222 COVID-19 vaccine. TCRdb's copy holds only in-frame clones and misses some; the assay was immunoSEQ multiplex PCR. The sample shows 140,000 or so clones, 80% to 90% of them seen only once. This specimen consisted of peripheral blood, obtained on day 0 of AZD1222 vaccination. These receptors originate from an adult in good health.

With respect to this clone: The sample contains more than one DNA sequence encoding this CDR3. This sequence joins TRBV18 and TRBJ1-6; TRBD1 matches at 8 bases. The CDR3 has 14 amino acids. Trimming took 3 bases from V and 5 from J; bases not matched to a gene: 0. Germline CDR1 KGHSH, CDR2 LQKENI. The CDR3 DNA reads TGTGCCAGCTCACCGGACAGGGATAATTCACCCCTCCACTTT. This sequence encodes CASSPDRDNSPLHF.

The chain combines TRBV28 with TRBJ1-1; weak D call: TRBD1 (6 bases). CDR3 size: 16 residues. Germline CDR1 MDHEN, CDR2 SYDVKM. Deletions cut 7 bases from V and 1 base from J, with 19 bases between. CDR3 sequence reads: CASTLGGVGGNTEAFF. The CDR3 nucleotides are TGTGCCAGCACTCTTGGGGGCGTCGGGGGGAACACTGAAGCTTTCTTT.